This T cell receptor (beta chain) was recorded in a study of beta chain features in type 1 diabetes. As every portion of the isolated RNA was reverse transcribed, the sequencing read expressed TCRB transcripts. Measured with immunoSEQ multiplex PCR; TCRdb has only the in-frame clones, and not every one. This table holds around 170,000 clones, 7% to 10% found once. Germline V gene lookup returns CDR1 SGHRS and CDR2 YFSETQ. There are 15 residues in the CDR3. V lost 7 bases and J 2 bases, leaving 16 bases between the germline ends. This clone was counted a few times. Sample: central memory CD4+ T cells from blood. This chain uses TRBV5-1 with TRBJ2-1, with D hard to call. The clonotype comes from a woman between 18 and 29 years old in good health. The CDR3 region has the DNA TGCGCCAGCTCACGCTCCGATAGCACCTACAATGAGCAGTTCTTC. It is translated as CASSRSDSTYNEQFF.